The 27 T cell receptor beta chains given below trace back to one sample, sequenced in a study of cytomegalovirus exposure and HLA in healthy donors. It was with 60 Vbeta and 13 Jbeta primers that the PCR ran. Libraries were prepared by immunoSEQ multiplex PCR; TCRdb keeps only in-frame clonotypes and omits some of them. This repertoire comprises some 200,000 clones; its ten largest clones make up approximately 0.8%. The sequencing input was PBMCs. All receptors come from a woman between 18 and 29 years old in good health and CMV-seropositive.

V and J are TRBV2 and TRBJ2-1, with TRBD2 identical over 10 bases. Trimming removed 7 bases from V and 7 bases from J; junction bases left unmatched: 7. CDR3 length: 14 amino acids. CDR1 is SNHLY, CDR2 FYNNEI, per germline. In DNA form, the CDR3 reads TGTGCCAGCAAAGGGCTAGCGGGGGTGAATGAGCAGTTCTTC. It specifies CASKGLAGVNEQFF.

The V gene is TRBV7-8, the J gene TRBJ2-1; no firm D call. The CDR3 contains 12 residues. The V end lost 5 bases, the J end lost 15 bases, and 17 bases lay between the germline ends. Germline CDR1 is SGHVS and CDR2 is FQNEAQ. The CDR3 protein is CASSPTERKWFF. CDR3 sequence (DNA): TGTGCCAGCAGCCCTACAGAGAGAAAGTGGTTCTTC.

CDR3 residues: CAWSPGGDGTQYF. The CDR3 DNA sequence: TGTGCCTGGAGTCCAGGGGGCGACGGGACCCAGTACTTC. The chain employs TRBV30 and TRBJ2-5; 8 bases line up with TRBD1. After removal of 2 bases from V and 7 bases from J, the junction contained 6 bases not matched to a gene. This CDR3 is 13 amino acids long. The V gene's germline CDR1 is GTSNPN and CDR2 SVGIG (reference sequence).

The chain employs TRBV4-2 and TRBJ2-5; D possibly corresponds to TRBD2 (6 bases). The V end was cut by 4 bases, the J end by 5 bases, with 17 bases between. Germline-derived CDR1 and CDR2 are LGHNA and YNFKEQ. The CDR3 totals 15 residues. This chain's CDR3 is CASSLVPSDRETQYF. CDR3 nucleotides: TGTGCCAGCAGCCTCGTCCCTAGCGATCGGGAGACCCAGTACTTC.

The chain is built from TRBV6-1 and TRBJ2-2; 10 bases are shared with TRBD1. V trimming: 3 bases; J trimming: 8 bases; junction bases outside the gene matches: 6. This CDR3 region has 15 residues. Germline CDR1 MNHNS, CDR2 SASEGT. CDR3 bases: TGTGCCAGCAGTGAGTGGACAGGGGGAAATGGGGAGCTGTTTTTT. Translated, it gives CASSEWTGGNGELFF.

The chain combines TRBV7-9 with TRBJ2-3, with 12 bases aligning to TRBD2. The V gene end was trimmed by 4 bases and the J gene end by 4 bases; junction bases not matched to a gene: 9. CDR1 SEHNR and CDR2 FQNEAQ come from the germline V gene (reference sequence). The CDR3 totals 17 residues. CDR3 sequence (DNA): TGTGCCAGCAGCTCAACTAGCGGGAGGCCGGAGGCAGATACGCAGTATTTT. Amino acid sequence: CASSSTSGRPEADTQYF.

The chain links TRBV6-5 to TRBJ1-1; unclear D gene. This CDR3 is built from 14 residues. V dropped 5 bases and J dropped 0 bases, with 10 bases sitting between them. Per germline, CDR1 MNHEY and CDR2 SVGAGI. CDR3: CASSHQELNTEAFF. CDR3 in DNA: TGTGCCAGCAGTCATCAGGAACTGAACACTGAAGCTTTCTTT.

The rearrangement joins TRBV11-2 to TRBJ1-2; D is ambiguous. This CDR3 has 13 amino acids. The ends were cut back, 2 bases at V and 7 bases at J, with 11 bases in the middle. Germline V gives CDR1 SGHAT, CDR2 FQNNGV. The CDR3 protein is CASSLQVDGGYTF. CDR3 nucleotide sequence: TGTGCCAGCAGCTTACAGGTTGATGGTGGCTACACCTTC.

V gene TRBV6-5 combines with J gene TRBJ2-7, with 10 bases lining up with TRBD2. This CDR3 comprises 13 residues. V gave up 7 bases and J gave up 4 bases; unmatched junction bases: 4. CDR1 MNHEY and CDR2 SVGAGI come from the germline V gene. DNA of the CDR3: TGTGCCAGCACAGCGGGAGGGGGTTACGAGCAGTACTTC. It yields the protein CASTAGGGYEQYF.

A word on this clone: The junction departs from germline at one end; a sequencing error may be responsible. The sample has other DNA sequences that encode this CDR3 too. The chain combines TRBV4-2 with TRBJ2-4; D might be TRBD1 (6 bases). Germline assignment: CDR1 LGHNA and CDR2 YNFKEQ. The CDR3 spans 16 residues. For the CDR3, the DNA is TGTGCCAGCAGCGACAGGAGCCTCCTAGCCAAAAACATTCAGTACTTT. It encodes CASSDRSLLAKNIQYF.

In DNA, the CDR3 is TGTGCCAGCAGCCTAGTGACAGGGGGAGTAGGCTACACCTTC. Its translation: CASSLVTGGVGYTF. J is TRBJ1-2 and V is TRBV7-2, with 9 positions matching TRBD1. J was trimmed by 8 bases and V by 5 bases; bases with no gene match: 9. The germline V gene encodes CDR1 SGHTA and CDR2 FQGNSA. The CDR3 has 14 residues.

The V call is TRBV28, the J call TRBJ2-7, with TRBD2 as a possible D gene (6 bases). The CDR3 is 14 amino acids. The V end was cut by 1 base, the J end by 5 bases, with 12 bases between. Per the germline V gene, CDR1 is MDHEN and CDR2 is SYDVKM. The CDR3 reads CASSLSPSGDEQYF. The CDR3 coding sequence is TGTGCCAGCAGTTTATCCCCCTCGGGGGACGAGCAGTACTTC.

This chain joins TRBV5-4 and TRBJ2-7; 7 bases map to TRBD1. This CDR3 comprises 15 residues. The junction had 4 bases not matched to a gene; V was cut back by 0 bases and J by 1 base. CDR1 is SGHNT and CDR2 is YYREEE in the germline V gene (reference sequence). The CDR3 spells CASSLGPGGSYEQYF. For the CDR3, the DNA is TGTGCCAGCAGCTTGGGGCCAGGGGGATCCTACGAGCAGTACTTC.

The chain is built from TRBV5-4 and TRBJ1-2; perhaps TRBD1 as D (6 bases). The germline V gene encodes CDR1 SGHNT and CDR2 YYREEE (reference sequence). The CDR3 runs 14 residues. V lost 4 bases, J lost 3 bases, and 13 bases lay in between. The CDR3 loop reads CASSPAGADYGYTF. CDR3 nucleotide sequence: TGTGCCAGCAGCCCGGCGGGGGCGGACTATGGCTACACCTTC.

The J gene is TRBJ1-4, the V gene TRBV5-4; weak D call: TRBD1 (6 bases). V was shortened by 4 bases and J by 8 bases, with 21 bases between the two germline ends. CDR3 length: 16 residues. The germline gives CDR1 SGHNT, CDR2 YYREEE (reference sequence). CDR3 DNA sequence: TGTGCCAGCAGCACAACTACGACAGGTTCGTCAGAAAAACTGTTTTTT. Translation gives CASSTTTTGSSEKLFF.

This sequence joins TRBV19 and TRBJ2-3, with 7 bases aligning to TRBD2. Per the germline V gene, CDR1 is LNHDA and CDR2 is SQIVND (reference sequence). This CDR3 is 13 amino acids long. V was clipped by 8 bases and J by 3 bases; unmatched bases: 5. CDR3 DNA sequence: TGTGCCAGTGGGATGGGGGGGACAGATACGCAGTATTTT. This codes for CASGMGGTDTQYF. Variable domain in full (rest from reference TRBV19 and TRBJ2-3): DGGITQSPKYLFRKEGQNVTLSCEQNLNHDAMYWYRQDPGQGLRLIYYSQIVNDFQKGDIAEGYSVSREKKESFPLTVTSAQKNPTAFYLCASGMGGTDTQYFGPGTRLTVL.

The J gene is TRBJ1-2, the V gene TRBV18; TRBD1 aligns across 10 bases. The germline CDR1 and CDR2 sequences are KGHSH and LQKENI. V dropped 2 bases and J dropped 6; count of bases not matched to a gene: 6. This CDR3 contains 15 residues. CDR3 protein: CASSPKRQGANGYTF. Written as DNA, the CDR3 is TGTGCCAGCTCACCAAAACGACAGGGGGCGAATGGCTACACCTTC.

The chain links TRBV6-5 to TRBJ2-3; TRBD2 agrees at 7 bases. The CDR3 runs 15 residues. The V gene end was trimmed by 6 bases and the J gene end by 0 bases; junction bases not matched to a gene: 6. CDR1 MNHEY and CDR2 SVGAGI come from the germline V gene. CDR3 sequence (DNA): TGTGCCAGCAGAATGCGGGGGAGAAGCACAGATACGCAGTATTTT. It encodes CASRMRGRSTDTQYF.

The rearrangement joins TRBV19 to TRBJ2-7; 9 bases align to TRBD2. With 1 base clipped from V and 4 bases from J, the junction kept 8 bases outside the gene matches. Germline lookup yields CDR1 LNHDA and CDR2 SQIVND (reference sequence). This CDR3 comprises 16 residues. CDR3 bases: TGTGCCAGTAGTATAGGTCTAACTAGCGGGCCTTACGAGCAGTACTTC. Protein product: CASSIGLTSGPYEQYF.

CDR3 nucleotides: TGTGCCACCAGCGCACAGACAGGGGGCACTGAAGCTTTCTTT. This encodes CATSAQTGGTEAFF. The rearrangement uses TRBV15 and TRBJ1-1; TRBD1 agrees at 9 bases. V was pared by 5 bases and J by 4 bases, with 5 bases of the junction left unmatched. The CDR3 runs to 14 residues. CDR1 is LNHNV and CDR2 is YYDKDF in the germline V gene (reference sequence). The whole variable domain, filled in from reference TRBV15 and TRBJ1-1, reads DAMVIQNPRYQVTQFGKPVTLSCSQTLNHNVMYWYQQKSSQAPKLLFHYYDKDFNNEADTPDNFQSRRPNTSFCFLDIRSPGLGDTAMYLCATSAQTGGTEAFFGQGTRLTVV.

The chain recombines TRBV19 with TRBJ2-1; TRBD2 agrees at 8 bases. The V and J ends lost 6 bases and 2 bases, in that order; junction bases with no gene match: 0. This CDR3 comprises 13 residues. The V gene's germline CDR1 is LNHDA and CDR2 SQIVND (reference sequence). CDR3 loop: CASRGLAYNEQFF. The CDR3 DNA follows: TGTGCCAGTAGGGGACTAGCCTACAATGAGCAGTTCTTC.

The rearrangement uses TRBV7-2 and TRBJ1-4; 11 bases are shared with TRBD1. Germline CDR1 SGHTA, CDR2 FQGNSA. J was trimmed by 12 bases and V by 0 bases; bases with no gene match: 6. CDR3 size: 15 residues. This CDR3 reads CASSLAGTGGLELFF. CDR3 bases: TGTGCCAGCAGCTTAGCCGGGACAGGGGGTTTGGAACTGTTTTTT.

CDR3: CASSVRQGGNQPQHF. CDR3 DNA sequence: TGTGCCAGCAGTGTCCGACAGGGGGGCAATCAGCCCCAGCATTTT. J is TRBJ1-5 and V is TRBV6-1, with 9 positions matching TRBD1. Losses at the gene ends were 4 bases for V and 2 bases for J; bases not matched to a gene: 3. Germline loops: CDR1 MNHNS, CDR2 SASEGT. This CDR3 contains 15 residues.

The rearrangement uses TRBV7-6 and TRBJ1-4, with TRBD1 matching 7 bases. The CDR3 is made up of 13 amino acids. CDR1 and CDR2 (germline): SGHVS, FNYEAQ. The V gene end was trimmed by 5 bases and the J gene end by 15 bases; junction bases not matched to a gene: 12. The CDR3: CASSPPGQVELFF. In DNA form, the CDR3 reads TGTGCCAGCAGCCCGCCCGGACAGGTAGAATTGTTTTTT.

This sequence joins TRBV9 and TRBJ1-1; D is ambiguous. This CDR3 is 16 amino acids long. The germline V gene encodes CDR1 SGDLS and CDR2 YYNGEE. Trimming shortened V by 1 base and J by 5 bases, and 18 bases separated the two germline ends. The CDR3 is CASSVSVPGRATEAFF. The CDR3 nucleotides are TGTGCCAGCAGCGTATCAGTTCCTGGGAGAGCAACTGAAGCTTTCTTT. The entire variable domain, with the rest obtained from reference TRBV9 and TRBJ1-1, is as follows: DSGVTQTPKHLITATGQRVTLRCSPRSGDLSVYWYQQSLDQGLQFLIQYYNGEERAKGNILERFSAQQFPDLHSELNLSSLELGDSALYFCASSVSVPGRATEAFFGQGTRLTVV.

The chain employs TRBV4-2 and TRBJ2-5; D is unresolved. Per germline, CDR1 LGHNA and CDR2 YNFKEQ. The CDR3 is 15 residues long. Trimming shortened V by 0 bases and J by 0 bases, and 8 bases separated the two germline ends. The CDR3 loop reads CASSQDRFYQETQYF. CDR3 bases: TGTGCCAGCAGCCAAGACAGATTTTACCAAGAGACCCAGTACTTC.

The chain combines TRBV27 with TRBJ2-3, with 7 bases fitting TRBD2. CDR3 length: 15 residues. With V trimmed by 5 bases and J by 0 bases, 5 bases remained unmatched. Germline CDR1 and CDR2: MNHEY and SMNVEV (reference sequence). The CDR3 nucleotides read TGTGCCAGCAGTCTGAGCGGGGTTAGCACAGATACGCAGTATTTT. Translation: CASSLSGVSTDTQYF.